Given below is one T cell receptor (beta chain) in context. This sample stems from a study of control samples from healthy donors and cancer patients. The table came from immunoSEQ multiplex PCR; TCRdb's copy has only in-frame clones and leaves some out. The sample gives around 99,000 clones, over 75% of which show up once; about 4.2% is in the top ten. The CDR3 is 15 residues long. V lost 3 bases to trimming and J lost 4 bases; unmatched junction nucleotides: 9. Germline V gives CDR1 SGHKS, CDR2 YYEKEE (reference sequence). Material for sequencing was blood. The receptor was derived from a human donor in good health. The donor label of this sample is uncertain. This sequence joins TRBV5-5 and TRBJ1-2; 7 bases align to TRBD1. DNA of the CDR3: TGTGCCAGCAGCTCTGGACAGGCAAATCTCTATGGCTACACCTTC. Amino acids: CASSSGQANLYGYTF.